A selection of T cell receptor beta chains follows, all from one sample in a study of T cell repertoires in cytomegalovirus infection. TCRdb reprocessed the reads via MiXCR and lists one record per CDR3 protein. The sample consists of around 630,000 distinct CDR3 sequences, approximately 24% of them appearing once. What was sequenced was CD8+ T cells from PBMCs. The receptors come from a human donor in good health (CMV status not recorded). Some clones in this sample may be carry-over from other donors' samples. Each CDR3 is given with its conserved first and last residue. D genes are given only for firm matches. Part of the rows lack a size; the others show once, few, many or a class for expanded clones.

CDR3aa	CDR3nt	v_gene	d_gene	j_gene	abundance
CASSLTTAEAFF	TGTGCCAGCAGCTTGACAACCGCTGAAGCTTTCTTT	TRBV5-5	NA	TRBJ1-1	NA
CASSTTSGSSSSRAQRDTQYF	TGTGCCAGCAGTACCACTTCTGGGTCTTCCTCCTCCCGCGCCCAAAGAGATACGCAGTATTTT	TRBV12-3/TRBV12-4	NA	TRBJ2-3	NA
CASSRAREQVEQYF	TGTGCCAGCAGTCGAGCCAGGGAACAGGTCGAGCAGTACTTC	TRBV12-3/TRBV12-4	NA	TRBJ2-7	many
CASSLDRRYTF	TGTGCCAGCAGCTTGGACAGACGCTACACCTTC	TRBV5-5	NA	TRBJ1-2	NA
CSVERPGKGYTF	TGCAGCGTTGAAAGGCCTGGGAAGGGCTACACCTTC	TRBV29-1	NA	TRBJ1-2	NA
CTTATSEDTGELFF	TGTACCACCGCGACTAGCGAGGACACCGGGGAGCTGTTTTTT	TRBV7-9	TRBD2	TRBJ2-2	NA
CSARNAANTGELFF	TGCAGTGCTAGGAATGCTGCGAACACCGGGGAGCTGTTTTTT	TRBV20-1	NA	TRBJ2-2	once
CSALELGTNEKLFF	TGCAGTGCGCTTGAACTGGGAACTAATGAAAAACTGTTTTTT	TRBV20-1	NA	TRBJ1-4	NA
CANSQEKPNRKNTEAFF	TGTGCCAACAGCCAAGAAAAACCGAACAGGAAGAATACTGAAGCTTTCTTT	TRBV14	NA	TRBJ1-1	NA
CASSFSKGATHNEQFF	TGCGCCAGCAGCTTTTCTAAGGGGGCAACCCACAATGAGCAGTTCTTC	TRBV5-1	TRBD1	TRBJ2-1	NA
CSAIETKEPYEQYF	TGCAGTGCTATTGAGACAAAAGAACCCTACGAGCAGTACTTC	TRBV20-1	NA	TRBJ2-7	few
CASSLEVGMDTEAFF	TGTGCCAGCAGCTTAGAGGTCGGCATGGACACTGAAGCTTTCTTT	TRBV7-9	NA	TRBJ1-1	NA
CSALRQGIYILYTDTQYF	TGCAGTGCCCTGCGGCAGGGAATTTATATTTTGTATACAGATACGCAGTATTTT	TRBV20-1	NA	TRBJ2-3	few
CSAREETAPYEQYF	TGCAGTGCTAGAGAGGAGACAGCACCCTACGAGCAGTACTTC	TRBV20-1	NA	TRBJ2-7	few
CASSYGKGVFF	TGTGCCAGCAGTTACGGGAAGGGGGTTTTCTTT	TRBV6-5	NA	TRBJ1-1	NA
CASSSGLIGELFF	TGTGCCAGCAGCTCAGGGCTAATCGGGGAGCTGTTTTTT	TRBV7-9	NA	TRBJ2-2	NA